These 24 T cell receptor beta chains were all obtained from the same sample, sequenced in a study of T-cell reconstitution after alpha-beta-depleted transplantation in children. Unique molecular identifiers were incorporated during preparation of the TCRbeta library. TCRdb passed the PCR reads through MiXCR, listing each CDR3 protein once. The data hold about 610,000 distinct CDR3 sequences, with roughly a tenth observed a single time. This specimen was PBMCs from the stem cell graft donor, taken from the stem cell graft. The origin of the receptors is a human donor who donated a stem cell graft to a child with acute myeloid leukemia.

This clonotype was counted a few times. The chain couples TRBV10-3 to TRBJ2-3, with D perhaps matching TRBD1 (5 bases). The CDR3 extends over 15 amino acids. Germline CDR1 ENHRY, CDR2 SYGVKD. The V end was cut by 8 bases, the J end by 7 bases, with 22 bases between. The CDR3 DNA sequence: TGTGCCATCCCCGGAATCTTAGGCAGGGCCCATACGCAGTATTTT. Protein product: CAIPGILGRAHTQYF.

This chain connects TRBV27 to TRBJ1-1; possibly TRBD1 for D (5 bases). The CDR3 contains 14 residues. The germline gives CDR1 MNHEY, CDR2 SMNVEV (reference sequence). V lost 4 bases and J 5 bases, leaving 14 bases between the germline ends. The CDR3: CASSYGEGWTEAFF. CDR3 nucleotides: TGTGCCAGCAGTTATGGGGAGGGGTGGACTGAAGCTTTCTTT.

This clonotype showed up just a few times. V usage is TRBV9 and J usage is TRBJ2-1; the match to TRBD1 covers 7 bases. Germline loops: CDR1 SGDLS, CDR2 YYNGEE. V shed 3 bases, J shed 4 bases, and the junction held 7 bases outside the gene matches. CDR3 length equals 15 residues. The CDR3 spells CASSGWDSLYNEQFF. The CDR3 DNA sequence: TGTGCCAGCAGCGGTTGGGACAGCCTGTACAATGAGCAGTTCTTC.

This clonotype was recorded at least ten times. V usage is TRBV14 and J usage is TRBJ1-5, with D unresolved. The germline gives CDR1 SGHDN, CDR2 FVKESK. The CDR3 loop spans 13 amino acids. V lost 4 bases, J lost 4 bases, and 8 bases lay in between. CDR3 sequence: CASSRQLNQPQHF. The CDR3 DNA is TGTGCCAGCAGCCGTCAGCTAAATCAGCCCCAGCATTTT.

This clonotype showed up just a few times. The V and J genes are TRBV7-2 and TRBJ2-7; 11 bases agree with TRBD2. Germline V gene lookup returns CDR1 SGHTA and CDR2 FQGNSA. Trimming cost V 4 bases and J 3 bases; bases outside gene matches: 8. The CDR3 is 16 amino acids. The CDR3 region is CASSSTSGTVRYEQYF. DNA of the CDR3: TGTGCCAGCAGCTCGACTAGCGGGACCGTACGCTACGAGCAGTACTTC.

The chain couples TRBV7-2 to TRBJ2-7, with 7 bases that match TRBD1. CDR1 SGHTA and CDR2 FQGNSA come from the germline V gene. The CDR3 spans 16 residues. J lost 4 bases, V lost 0 bases, and 9 bases had no gene match. DNA for the CDR3: TGTGCCAGCAGCTTAGCGCGGGCAGGGGGTGGGTACGAGCAGTACTTC. Amino acid sequence: CASSLARAGGGYEQYF.

This clonotype showed up just once. It may be a read error: a sequence one base away is much more abundant. The V call is TRBV28, the J call TRBJ1-1, with a tentative D call TRBD1 (6 bases). The CDR3 length is 14 residues. CDR1 and CDR2 (germline): MDHEN, SYDVKM. DNA of the CDR3: TGTGCCAGCATAGGTCGATCTAGGGACACTGAAGTTTTCTTT. As protein: CASIGRSRDTEVFF.

This clonotype was observed at least ten times. This chain connects TRBV7-6 to TRBJ2-1; D not resolved. The CDR3 extends over 15 amino acids. CDR1 is SGHVS and CDR2 is FNYEAQ in the germline V gene. The ends were cut back, 5 bases at V and 8 bases at J, with 19 bases in the middle. CDR3 nucleotides: TGTGCCAGCAGCGCCCAATTTACCGGTGGGGATGAGCAGTTCTTC. Its protein is CASSAQFTGGDEQFF.

The J gene is TRBJ2-1, the V gene TRBV27; TRBD2 matches 8 bases. In germline, CDR1 is MNHEY, CDR2 SMNVEV (reference sequence). V lost 8 bases and J lost 6; bases outside the gene matches: 6. The CDR3 is made up of 13 amino acids. The CDR3 here is CASSWAGGNEQFF. The DNA of the CDR3 is TGTGCCAGCTCTTGGGCGGGAGGCAATGAGCAGTTCTTC.

This clonotype was seen ten or more times. This chain links TRBV12-3 or TRBV12-4 with TRBJ1-1; D remains unclear. Between the trimmed V and J ends, which lost 8 bases and 3 bases, there was a span of 7 bases. The CDR3 extends over 11 amino acids. CDR3 coding DNA: TGTGCCAGCGGCAGATACACTGAAGCTTTCTTT. This sequence encodes CASGRYTEAFF.

V usage is TRBV5-1 and J usage is TRBJ2-3, with D possibly being TRBD1 (6 bases). CDR3 length: 15 residues. V shed 4 bases and J shed 3 bases, with 15 bases lying between them. Germline CDR1 SGHRS, CDR2 YFSETQ. CDR3 in amino acids: CASSQLGGMTDTQYF. The CDR3 nucleotides are TGCGCCAGCAGCCAACTAGGGGGAATGACAGATACGCAGTATTTT. The full variable domain, in which reference TRBV5-1 and TRBJ2-3 provide the parts outside the CDR3, is KAGVTQTPRYLIKTRGQQVTLSCSPISGHRSVSWYQQTPGQGLQFLFEYFSETQRNKGNFPGRFSGRQFSNSRSEMNVSTLELGDSALYLCASSQLGGMTDTQYFGPGTRLTVL.

This clonotype came up many times. The chain couples TRBV12-3 or TRBV12-4 to TRBJ2-5, with D perhaps TRBD2 (5 bases). The CDR3 is 13 residues long. Deletions cut 6 bases from V and 3 bases from J, with 11 bases between. The chain's CDR3 is CASSTTREETQYF. CDR3 bases: TGTGCCAGCAGCACCACTAGAGAAGAGACCCAGTACTTC.

The rearrangement joins TRBV20-1 to TRBJ2-3; 9 bases are shared with TRBD2. The germline gives CDR1 DFQATT, CDR2 SNEGSKA (reference sequence). J gave up 2 bases and V 1 base, and 10 bases lay outside the gene matches. This CDR3 region has 17 residues. Here the CDR3 DNA reads TGCAGTGCTAGAGGAAACCTACTAGCGGGCATCACAGATACGCAGTATTTT. Translated, it gives CSARGNLLAGITDTQYF.

This clonotype was picked up a small number of times. V usage is TRBV28 and J usage is TRBJ2-3; TRBD1 matches 8 bases. This CDR3 has 15 residues. Trimming cost V 3 bases and J 3 bases; bases outside gene matches: 5. Per the germline V gene, CDR1 is MDHEN and CDR2 is SYDVKM. In nucleotides, the CDR3 is TGTGCCAGCAGTTTCGGACAGGGTCGAACAGATACGCAGTATTTT. Amino acids: CASSFGQGRTDTQYF.

This clonotype was seen a few times. The chain is built from TRBV9 and TRBJ1-3; possibly TRBD1 for D (6 bases). The CDR3 loop spans 15 amino acids. Deletions cut 0 bases from V and 0 bases from J, with 7 bases between. Germline assignment: CDR1 SGDLS and CDR2 YYNGEE. CDR3 in amino acids: CASSVGRGSGNTIYF. The CDR3 DNA reads as TGTGCCAGCAGCGTAGGCAGGGGCTCTGGAAACACCATATATTTT.

In this sample, this clonotype turned up a few times. The chain joins TRBV12-3 or TRBV12-4 to TRBJ2-7; D is undetermined. The V end lost 11 bases, the J end lost 4 bases, and 18 bases lay between the germline ends. CDR3 length: 13 amino acids. The CDR3 reads CACAGPYTYEQYF. CDR3 in DNA: TGTGCCTGCGCCGGGCCCTACACATACGAGCAGTACTTC.

The sample holds a few counts of this clonotype. The chain joins TRBV11-2 to TRBJ2-1; 11 bases agree with TRBD2. CDR1 SGHAT and CDR2 FQNNGV come from the germline V gene. The J segment lost 5 bases and the V segment lost 8 bases, leaving 5 bases of the junction unmatched. This CDR3 has 14 amino acids. The CDR3 DNA reads TGTGCCAGCGGACTGGGACTAGCGGACAATGAGCAGTTCTTC. It translates to CASGLGLADNEQFF. The full variable domain, its missing parts supplied by reference TRBV11-2 and TRBJ2-1, is EAGVAQSPRYKIIEKRQSVAFWCNPISGHATLYWYQQILGQGPKLLIQFQNNGVVDDSQLPKDRFSAERLKGVDSTLKIQPAKLEDSAVYLCASGLGLADNEQFFGPGTRLTVL.

This clonotype has a handful of counts. The chain carries TRBV7-9 and TRBJ2-1, with D perhaps being TRBD1 or TRBD2 (5 bases each). There are 14 residues in the CDR3. CDR1 is SEHNR, CDR2 FQNEAQ, per germline (reference sequence). V lost 7 bases, J lost 2 bases, and 12 bases lay in between. CDR3 bases: TGTGCCAGCACCTTGGGACGGACCTACAATGAGCAGTTCTTC. The encoded protein is CASTLGRTYNEQFF. Full variable domain (missing parts from reference TRBV7-9 and TRBJ2-1): DTGVSQNPRHKITKRGQNVTFRCDPISEHNRLYWYRQTLGQGPEFLTYFQNEAQLEKSRLLSDRFSAERPKGSFSTLEIQRTEQGDSAMYLCASTLGRTYNEQFFGPGTRLTVL.

The rearrangement uses TRBV28 and TRBJ2-1, with 14 bases identical to TRBD2. Germline CDR1 is MDHEN and CDR2 is SYDVKM. This CDR3 spans 14 amino acids. J lost 14 bases, V lost 3 bases, and 6 bases had no gene match. CDR3 amino acids: CASSLPQTSGREFF. CDR3 in DNA: TGTGCCAGCAGTTTGCCGCAGACTAGCGGGAGGGAGTTCTTC.

This clonotype came up a few times. The chain links TRBV15 to TRBJ1-1, with unresolved D. The CDR3 has 15 amino acids. The germline gives CDR1 LNHNV, CDR2 YYDKDF (reference sequence). Trimming pared 1 base from V and 1 base from J, leaving 10 bases between. The CDR3 region has the DNA TGTGCCACCAGCAGAGGGGCATCGGGGAACACTGAAGCTTTCTTT. It is translated as CATSRGASGNTEAFF.

Details on this clonotype: This could be a read error, since a much larger clone is one nucleotide away. The chain is built from TRBV9 and TRBJ2-3, with D tentatively TRBD1 (5 bases). Per germline, CDR1 SGDLS and CDR2 YYNGEE. CDR3 length: 15 residues. As DNA, the CDR3 is TGTGCCAGCATCTCAATTGTTGGGGCAGGAGATACGCCGTATTTT. Its translation: CASISIVGAGDTPYF.

A few counts support this clonotype. The chain joins TRBV10-3 to TRBJ1-5; D might be TRBD1 (5 bases). The CDR3 loop spans 14 amino acids. V was trimmed by 0 bases and J by 5 bases, leaving 8 bases between them. CDR1 and CDR2 (germline): ENHRY, SYGVKD. The CDR3 bases are TGTGCCATCAGTGAGTCGAGAGGGGATCAGCCCCAGCATTTT. Its translation is CAISESRGDQPQHF.

This sequence joins TRBV28 and TRBJ1-3, with TRBD1 matching 10 bases. The germline CDR1 and CDR2 sequences are MDHEN and SYDVKM. The CDR3 contains 16 residues. J lost 8 bases, V lost 5 bases, and 12 bases had no gene match. Written as DNA, the CDR3 is TGTGCCAGCAGTCCCTACGACGACAGGGGGCGGGACACCATATATTTT. Translation: CASSPYDDRGRDTIYF.

V gene TRBV7-3 combines with J gene TRBJ2-1, with D hard to call. The ends were cut back, 5 bases at V and 9 bases at J, with 14 bases in the middle. Per the germline V gene, CDR1 is SGHTA and CDR2 is FQGTGA. The CDR3 has 13 residues. CDR3 DNA sequence: TGTGCCAGCAGCCCCACCGATCGTGGTGAGCAGTTCTTC. Translation gives CASSPTDRGEQFF.